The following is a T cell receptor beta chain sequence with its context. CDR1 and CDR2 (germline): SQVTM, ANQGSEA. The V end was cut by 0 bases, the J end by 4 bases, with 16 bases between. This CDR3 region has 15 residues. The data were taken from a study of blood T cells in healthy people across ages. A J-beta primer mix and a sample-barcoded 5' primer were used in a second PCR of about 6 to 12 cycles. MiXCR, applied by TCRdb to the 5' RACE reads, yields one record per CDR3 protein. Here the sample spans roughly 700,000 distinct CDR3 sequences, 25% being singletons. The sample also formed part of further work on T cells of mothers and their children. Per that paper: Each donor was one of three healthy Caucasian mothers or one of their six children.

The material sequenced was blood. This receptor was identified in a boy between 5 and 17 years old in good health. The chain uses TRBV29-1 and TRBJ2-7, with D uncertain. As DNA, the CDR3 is TGCAGCGTTGAAGATAGTCGAGGAGAAGAGTACGAGCAGTACTTC. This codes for CSVEDSRGEEYEQYF.